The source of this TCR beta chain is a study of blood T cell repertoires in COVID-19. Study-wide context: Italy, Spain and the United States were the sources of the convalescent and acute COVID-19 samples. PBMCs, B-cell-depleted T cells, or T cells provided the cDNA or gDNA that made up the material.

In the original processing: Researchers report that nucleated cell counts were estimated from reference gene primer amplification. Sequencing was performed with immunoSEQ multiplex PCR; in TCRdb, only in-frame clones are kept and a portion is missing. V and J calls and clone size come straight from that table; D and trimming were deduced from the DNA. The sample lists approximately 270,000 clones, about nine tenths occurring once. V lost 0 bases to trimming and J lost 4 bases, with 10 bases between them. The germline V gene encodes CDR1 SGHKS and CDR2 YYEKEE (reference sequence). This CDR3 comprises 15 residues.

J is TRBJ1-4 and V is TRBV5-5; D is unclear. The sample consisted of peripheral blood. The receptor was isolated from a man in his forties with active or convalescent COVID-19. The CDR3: CASSLAPGSNEKLFF. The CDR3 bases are TGTGCCAGCAGCTTGGCCCCAGGTAGTAATGAAAAACTGTTTTTT.